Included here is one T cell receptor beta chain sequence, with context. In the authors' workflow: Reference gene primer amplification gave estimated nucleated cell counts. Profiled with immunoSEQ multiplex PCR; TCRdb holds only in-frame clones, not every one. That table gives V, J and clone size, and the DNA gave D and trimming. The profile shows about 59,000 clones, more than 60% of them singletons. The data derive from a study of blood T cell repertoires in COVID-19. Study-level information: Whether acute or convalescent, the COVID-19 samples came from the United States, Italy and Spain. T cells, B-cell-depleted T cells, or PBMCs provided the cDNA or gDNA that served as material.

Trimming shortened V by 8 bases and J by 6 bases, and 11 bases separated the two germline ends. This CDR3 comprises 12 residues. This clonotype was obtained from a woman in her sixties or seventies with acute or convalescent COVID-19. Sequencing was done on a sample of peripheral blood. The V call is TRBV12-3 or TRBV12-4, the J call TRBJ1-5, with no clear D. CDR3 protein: CASGSEVQPQHF. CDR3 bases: TGTGCCAGCGGGTCGGAGGTTCAGCCCCAGCATTTT.